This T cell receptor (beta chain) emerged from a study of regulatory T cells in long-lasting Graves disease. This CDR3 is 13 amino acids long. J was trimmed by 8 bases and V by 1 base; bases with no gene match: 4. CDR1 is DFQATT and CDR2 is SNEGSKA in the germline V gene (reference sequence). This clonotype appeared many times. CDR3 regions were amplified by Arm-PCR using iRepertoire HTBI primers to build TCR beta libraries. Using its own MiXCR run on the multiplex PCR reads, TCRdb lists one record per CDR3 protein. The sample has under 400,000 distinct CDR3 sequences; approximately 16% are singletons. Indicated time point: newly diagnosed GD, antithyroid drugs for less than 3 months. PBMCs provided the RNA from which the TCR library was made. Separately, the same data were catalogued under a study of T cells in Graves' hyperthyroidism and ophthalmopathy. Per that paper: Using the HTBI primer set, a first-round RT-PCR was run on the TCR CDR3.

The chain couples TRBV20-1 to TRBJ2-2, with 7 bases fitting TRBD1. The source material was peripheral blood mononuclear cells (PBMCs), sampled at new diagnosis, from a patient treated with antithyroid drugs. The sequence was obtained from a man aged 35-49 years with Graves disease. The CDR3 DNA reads TGCAGTGCTAGAGTTCCGGGACAGGGGGAGCTGTTTTTT. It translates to CSARVPGQGELFF.